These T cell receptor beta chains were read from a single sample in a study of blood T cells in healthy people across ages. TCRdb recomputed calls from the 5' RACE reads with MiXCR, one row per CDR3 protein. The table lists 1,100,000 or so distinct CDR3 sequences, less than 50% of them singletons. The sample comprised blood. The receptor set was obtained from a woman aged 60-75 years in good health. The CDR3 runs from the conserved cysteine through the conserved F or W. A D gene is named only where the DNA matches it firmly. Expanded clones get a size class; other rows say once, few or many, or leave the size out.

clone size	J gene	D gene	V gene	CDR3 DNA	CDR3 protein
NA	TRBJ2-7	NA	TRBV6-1	TGTGCCAGCAGTGAAATGGGGGAGGCCCGTGAGCAGTACTTC	CASSEMGEAREQYF
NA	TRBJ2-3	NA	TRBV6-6	TGTGCCAGCAGAAACACGGGATATGGTAGAGATACGCAGTATTTT	CASRNTGYGRDTQYF
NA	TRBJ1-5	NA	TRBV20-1	TGCAGTGCTACAACAGGGTCAGAACAGCCCCAGCATTTT	CSATTGSEQPQHF
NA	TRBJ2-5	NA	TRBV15	TGTGCCATCAGGCAGGGCCCCTTGGAGACCCAGTACTTC	CAIRQGPLETQYF
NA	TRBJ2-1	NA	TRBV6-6	TGTGCCAGCAGTTACGGAGGTGATGAGCAGTTCTTC	CASSYGGDEQFF
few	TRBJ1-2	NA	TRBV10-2	TGCGCCAGCAGTGAGAGAGGGGCCCTGAGGGGCTACACCTTC	CASSERGALRGYTF
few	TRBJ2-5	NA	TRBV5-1	TGCGCCAGCAGCTTTTCTTGGGGTCAAGAGACCCAGTACTTC	CASSFSWGQETQYF
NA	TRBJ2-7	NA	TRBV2	TGTGCCAGCAGAGCCCGTTGGAGAGAGTACGAGCAGTACTTC	CASRARWREYEQYF
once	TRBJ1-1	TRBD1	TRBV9	TGTGCCAGCAGCGTAGTCTCACAGGGGGCGAACACTGAAGCTTTCTTT	CASSVVSQGANTEAFF
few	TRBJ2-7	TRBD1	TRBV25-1	TGTGCCAGCAGACCTGCCGGGGGACAGGGAGCCTACGAGCAGTACTTC	CASRPAGGQGAYEQYF
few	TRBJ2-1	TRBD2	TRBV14	TGTGCCAGCAGCCACCTTGGACTAGCGGGAGTCGAGGAGCAGTTCTTC	CASSHLGLAGVEEQFF
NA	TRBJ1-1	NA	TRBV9	TGTGCCAGCAGCCGGACGAACACTGAAGCTTTCTTT	CASSRTNTEAFF
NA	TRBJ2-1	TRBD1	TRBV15	TGTGCCACCAGTCCGGACAGGGGTTACCACAATGAGCAGTTCTTC	CATSPDRGYHNEQFF
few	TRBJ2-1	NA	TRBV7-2	TGTGCCAGCAGCTTAGTTCGGTCCGGGATGGAGCAGTTCTTC	CASSLVRSGMEQFF
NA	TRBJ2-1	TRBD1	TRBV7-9	TGTGCCAGCAGCTTCGACAGGGTCAATGAGCAGTTCTTC	CASSFDRVNEQFF
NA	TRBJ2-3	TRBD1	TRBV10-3	TGTGCCATCAGTGGTGTGGGACAGTCGACAGATACGCAGTATTTT	CAISGVGQSTDTQYF
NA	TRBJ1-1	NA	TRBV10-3	TGTGCCATCAGCGGGGGGGGGGCCCTGAACACTGAAGCTTTCTTT	CAISGGGALNTEAFF
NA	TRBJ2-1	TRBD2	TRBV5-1	TGCGCCAGCAGCTTGTCGGCGGCTAGCGGGGGAGGCCGTGAGCAGTTCTTC	CASSLSAASGGGREQFF
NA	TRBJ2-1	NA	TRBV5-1	TGCGCCAGCAGCCCCAATCGGGACCTTCATTACAATGAGCAGTTCTTC	CASSPNRDLHYNEQFF
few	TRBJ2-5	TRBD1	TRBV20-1	TGCAGTGAGGGGGACAGGGGCTCCCAAGAGACCCAGTACTTC	CSEGDRGSQETQYF
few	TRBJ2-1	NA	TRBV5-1	TGCGCCAGCAGCTTGGCGCTCGTCTCCTACAATGAGCAGTTCTTC	CASSLALVSYNEQFF
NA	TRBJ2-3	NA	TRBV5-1	TGCGCCAGCAGCTTCCGCGGCAGGGGAGATACGCAGTATTTT	CASSFRGRGDTQYF
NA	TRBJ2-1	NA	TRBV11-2	TGTGCCAGCAGCTCCCGCTTGGGGGGTTATGAGCAGTTCTTC	CASSSRLGGYEQFF
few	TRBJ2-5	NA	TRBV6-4	TGTGCCGGGGACACTCCGAAGGGGACCCAGTACTTC	CAGDTPKGTQYF
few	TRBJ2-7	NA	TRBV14	TGTGCCAGCAGCCCCGGACTGCTTAGGGACGAGCAGTACTTC	CASSPGLLRDEQYF
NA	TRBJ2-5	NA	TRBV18	TGTGCCAGCTCACCAAGGGAAGCCCAAGAGACCCAGTACTTC	CASSPREAQETQYF
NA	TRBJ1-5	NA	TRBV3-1	TGTGCCAGCAGCCAAGATTCGGGGCGCAATCAGCCCCAGCATTTT	CASSQDSGRNQPQHF
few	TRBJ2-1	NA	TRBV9	TGTGCCAGCAGCGTAGCGGGGGATTACAATGAGCAGTTCTTC	CASSVAGDYNEQFF
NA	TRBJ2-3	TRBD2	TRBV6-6	TGTGCCAGCAGTTACGGTGCGGGGGTCCCCACAGATACGCAGTATTTT	CASSYGAGVPTDTQYF
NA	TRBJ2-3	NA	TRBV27	TGTGCCAGCAGTCCGAGGGACGGTATGAGGGATACGCAGTATTTT	CASSPRDGMRDTQYF
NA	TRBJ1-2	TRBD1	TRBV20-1	TGCAGTGCTAGGGGACAGGATCGTAACTATGGCTACACCTTC	CSARGQDRNYGYTF
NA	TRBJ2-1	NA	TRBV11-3	TGTGCCAGCAGCCCCAGTCCTTTTGGAGGGCCTAATGAGCAGTTCTTC	CASSPSPFGGPNEQFF
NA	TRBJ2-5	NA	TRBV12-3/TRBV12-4	TGTGCCAGCAGTTTTCTGGGTGCGCGGGAGACCCAGTACTTC	CASSFLGARETQYF
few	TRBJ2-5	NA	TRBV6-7	TGTGCCAGCAGTTGCGAGCCGGGGCCAGAGACCCAGTACTTC	CASSCEPGPETQYF
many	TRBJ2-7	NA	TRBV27	TGTGCCAGCAGTTTGGTGACAGGAACCTACGAGCAGTACTTC	CASSLVTGTYEQYF
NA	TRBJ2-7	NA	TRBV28	TGTGCCAGCAGCCCCCCCGGGTTGCTATCCTACGAGCAGTACTTC	CASSPPGLLSYEQYF
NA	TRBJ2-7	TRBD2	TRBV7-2	TGTGCCAGCAGCTTACTTACGTCCCAGCGGGGCGAGCAGTACTTC	CASSLLTSQRGEQYF
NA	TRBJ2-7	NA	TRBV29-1	TGCAGCGCTGAAGACCCAGACAGGTCCTACGAGCAGTACTTC	CSAEDPDRSYEQYF
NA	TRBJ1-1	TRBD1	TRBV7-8	TGTGCCAGCAGCTCTACGGGACAGTATAACACTGAAGCTTTCTTT	CASSSTGQYNTEAFF
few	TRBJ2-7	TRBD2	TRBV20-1	TGCAGTGCTTATTCCTGGGACTACCTTAAAGGGCAGTACTTC	CSAYSWDYLKGQYF
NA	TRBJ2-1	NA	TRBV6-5	TGTGCCAGCAGTGGACCCAATGAGCAGTTCTTC	CASSGPNEQFF
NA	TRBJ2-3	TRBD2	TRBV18	TGTGCCAGCCTCGCGGGAGGCACCACAGATATGCAGTATTTT	CASLAGGTTDMQYF